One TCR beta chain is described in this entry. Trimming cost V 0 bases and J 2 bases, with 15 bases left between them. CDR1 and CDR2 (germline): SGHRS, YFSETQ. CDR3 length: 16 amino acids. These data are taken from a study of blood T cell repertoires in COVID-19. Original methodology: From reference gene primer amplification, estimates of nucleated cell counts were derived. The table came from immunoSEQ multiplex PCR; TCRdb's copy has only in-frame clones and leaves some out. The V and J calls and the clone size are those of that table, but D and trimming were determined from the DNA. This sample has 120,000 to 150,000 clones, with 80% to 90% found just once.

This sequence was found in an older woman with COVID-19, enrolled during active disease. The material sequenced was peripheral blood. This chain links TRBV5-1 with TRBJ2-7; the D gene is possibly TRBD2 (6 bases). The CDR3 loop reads CASSLVPGDRTYEQYF. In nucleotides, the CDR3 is TGCGCCAGCAGCTTGGTTCCGGGGGACCGTACCTACGAGCAGTACTTC.